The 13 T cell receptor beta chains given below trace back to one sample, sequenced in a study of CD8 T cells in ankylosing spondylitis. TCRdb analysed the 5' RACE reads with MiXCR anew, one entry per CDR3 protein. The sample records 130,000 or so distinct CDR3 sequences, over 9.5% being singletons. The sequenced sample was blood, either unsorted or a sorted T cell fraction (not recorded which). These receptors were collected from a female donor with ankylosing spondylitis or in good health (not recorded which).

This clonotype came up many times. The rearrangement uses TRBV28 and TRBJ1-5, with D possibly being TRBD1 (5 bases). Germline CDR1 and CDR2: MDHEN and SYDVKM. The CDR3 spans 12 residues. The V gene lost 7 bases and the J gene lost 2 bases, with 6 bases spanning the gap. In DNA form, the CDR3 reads TGTGCCAGCACCAGGGGCAATCAGCCCCAGCATTTT. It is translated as CASTRGNQPQHF. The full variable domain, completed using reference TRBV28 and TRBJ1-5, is DVKVTQSSRYLVKRTGEKVFLECVQDMDHENMFWYRQDPGLGLRLIYFSYDVKMKEKGDIPEGYSVSREKKERFSLILESASTNQTSMYLCASTRGNQPQHFGDGTRLSIL.

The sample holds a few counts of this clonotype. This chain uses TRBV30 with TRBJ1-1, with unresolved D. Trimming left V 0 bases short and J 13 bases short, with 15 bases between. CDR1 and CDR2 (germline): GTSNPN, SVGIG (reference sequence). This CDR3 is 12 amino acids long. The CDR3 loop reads CAWSVLAAMLFF. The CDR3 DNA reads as TGTGCCTGGAGTGTACTCGCGGCCATGCTTTTCTTT. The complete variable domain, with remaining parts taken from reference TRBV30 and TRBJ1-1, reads SQTIHQWPATLVQPVGSPLSLECTVEGTSNPNLYWYRQAAGRGLQLLFYSVGIGQISSEVPQNLSASRPQDRQFILSSKKLLLSDSGFYLCAWSVLAAMLFFGQGTRLTVV.

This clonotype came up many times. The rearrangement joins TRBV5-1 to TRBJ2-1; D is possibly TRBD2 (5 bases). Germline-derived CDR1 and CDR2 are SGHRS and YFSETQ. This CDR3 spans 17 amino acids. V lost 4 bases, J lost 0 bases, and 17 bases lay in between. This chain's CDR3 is CASSPDRGSISYNEQFF. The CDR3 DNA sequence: TGCGCCAGCAGCCCGGATAGAGGGTCGATCTCCTACAATGAGCAGTTCTTC.

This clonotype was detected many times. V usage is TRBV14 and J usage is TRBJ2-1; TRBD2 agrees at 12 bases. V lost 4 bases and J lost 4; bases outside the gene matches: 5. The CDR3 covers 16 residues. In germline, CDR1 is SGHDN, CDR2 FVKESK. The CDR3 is CASSPGLAGIYNEQFF. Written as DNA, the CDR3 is TGTGCCAGCAGCCCAGGACTAGCGGGGATATACAATGAGCAGTTCTTC.

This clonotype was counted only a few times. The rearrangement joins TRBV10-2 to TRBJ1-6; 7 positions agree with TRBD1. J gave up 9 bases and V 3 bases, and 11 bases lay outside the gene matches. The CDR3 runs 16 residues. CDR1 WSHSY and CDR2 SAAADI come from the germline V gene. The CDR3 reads CASSEIPQGSGSPLHF. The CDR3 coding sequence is TGCGCCAGCAGTGAAATCCCACAGGGGTCAGGTTCACCCCTCCACTTT.

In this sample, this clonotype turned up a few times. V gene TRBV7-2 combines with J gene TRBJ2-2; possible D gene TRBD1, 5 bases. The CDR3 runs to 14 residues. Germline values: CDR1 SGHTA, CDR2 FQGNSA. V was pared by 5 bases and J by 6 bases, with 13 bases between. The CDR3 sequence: CASSQSRVAGELFF. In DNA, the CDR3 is TGTGCCAGCAGCCAGAGCAGGGTGGCCGGGGAGCTGTTTTTT.

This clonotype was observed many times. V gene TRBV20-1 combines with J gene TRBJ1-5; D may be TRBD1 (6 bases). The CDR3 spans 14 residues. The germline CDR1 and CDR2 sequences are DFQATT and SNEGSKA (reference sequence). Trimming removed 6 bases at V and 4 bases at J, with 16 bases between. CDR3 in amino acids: CSASQGSANQPQHF. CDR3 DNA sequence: TGCAGTGCCTCACAGGGAAGTGCGAATCAGCCCCAGCATTTT.

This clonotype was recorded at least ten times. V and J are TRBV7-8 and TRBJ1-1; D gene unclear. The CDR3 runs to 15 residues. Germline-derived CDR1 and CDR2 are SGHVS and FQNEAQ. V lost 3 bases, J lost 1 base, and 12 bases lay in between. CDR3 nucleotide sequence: TGTGCCAGCAGCTTCGTTGGACGGGAGAACACTGAAGCTTTCTTT. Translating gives CASSFVGRENTEAFF.

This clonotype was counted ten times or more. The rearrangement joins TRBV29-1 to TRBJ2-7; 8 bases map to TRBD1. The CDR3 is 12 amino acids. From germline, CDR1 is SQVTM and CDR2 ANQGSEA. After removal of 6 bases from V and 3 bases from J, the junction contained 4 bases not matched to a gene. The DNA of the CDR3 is TGCAGCGTCGGACAGGGAGGCTACGAGCAGTACTTC. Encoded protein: CSVGQGGYEQYF.

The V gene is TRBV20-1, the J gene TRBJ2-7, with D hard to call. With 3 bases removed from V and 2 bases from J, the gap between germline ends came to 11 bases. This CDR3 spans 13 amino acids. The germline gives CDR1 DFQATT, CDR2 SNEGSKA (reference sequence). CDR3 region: CSASLGLPYEQYF. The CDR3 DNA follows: TGCAGTGCTAGCTTGGGCCTACCCTACGAGCAGTACTTC.

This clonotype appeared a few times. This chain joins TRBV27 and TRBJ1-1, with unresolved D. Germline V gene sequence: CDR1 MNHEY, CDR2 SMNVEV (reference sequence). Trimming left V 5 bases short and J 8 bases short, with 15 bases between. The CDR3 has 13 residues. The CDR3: CASSNALNREAFF. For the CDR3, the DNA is TGTGCCAGCAGTAACGCCCTAAATAGGGAAGCTTTCTTT.

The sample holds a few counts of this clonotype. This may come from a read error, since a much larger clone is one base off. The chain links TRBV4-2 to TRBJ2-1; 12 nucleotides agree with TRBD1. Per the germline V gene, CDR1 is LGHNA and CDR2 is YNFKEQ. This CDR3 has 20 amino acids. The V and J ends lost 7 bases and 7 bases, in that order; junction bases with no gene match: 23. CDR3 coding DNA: TGTGCCAGCATCAAGATCCGCCGGGACAGGGGGCACCGGGAATTTAATGAGCAGTTCTTC. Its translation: CASIKIRRDRGHREFNEQFF.

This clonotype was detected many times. CDR3 loop: CASSYANRGNQPQHF. The CDR3, as DNA: TGTGCCAGCAGCTATGCCAACCGGGGCAATCAGCCCCAGCATTTT. This chain uses TRBV7-9 with TRBJ1-5, with unresolved D. The CDR3 has 15 residues. CDR1 SEHNR and CDR2 FQNEAQ come from the germline V gene (reference sequence). Between the trimmed V and J ends, which lost 4 bases and 2 bases, there was a span of 12 bases.